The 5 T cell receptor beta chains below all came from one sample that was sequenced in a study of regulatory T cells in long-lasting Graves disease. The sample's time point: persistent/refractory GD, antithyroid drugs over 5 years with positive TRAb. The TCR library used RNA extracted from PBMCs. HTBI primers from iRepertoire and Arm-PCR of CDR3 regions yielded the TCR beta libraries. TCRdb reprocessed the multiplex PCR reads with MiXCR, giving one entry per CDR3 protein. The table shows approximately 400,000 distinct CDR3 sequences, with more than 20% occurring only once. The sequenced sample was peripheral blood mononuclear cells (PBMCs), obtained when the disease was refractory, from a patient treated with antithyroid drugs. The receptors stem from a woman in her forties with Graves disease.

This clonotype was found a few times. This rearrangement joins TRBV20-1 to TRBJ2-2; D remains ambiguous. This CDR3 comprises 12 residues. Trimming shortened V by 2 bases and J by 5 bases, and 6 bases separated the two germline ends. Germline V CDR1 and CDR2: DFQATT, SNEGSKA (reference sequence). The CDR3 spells CSARKRTGELFF. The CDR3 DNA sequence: TGCAGTGCTAGAAAACGGACCGGGGAGCTGTTTTTT.

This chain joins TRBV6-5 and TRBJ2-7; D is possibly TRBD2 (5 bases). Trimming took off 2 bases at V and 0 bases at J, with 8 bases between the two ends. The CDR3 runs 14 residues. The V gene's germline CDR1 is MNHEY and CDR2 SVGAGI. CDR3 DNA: TGTGCCAGCAGTTACCTTCGGGACTCCTACGAGCAGTACTTC. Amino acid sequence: CASSYLRDSYEQYF.

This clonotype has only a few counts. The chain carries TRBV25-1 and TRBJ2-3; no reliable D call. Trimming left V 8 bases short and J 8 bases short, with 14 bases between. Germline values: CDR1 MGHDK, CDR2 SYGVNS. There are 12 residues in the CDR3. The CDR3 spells CASHDQGGTQYF. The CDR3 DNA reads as TGTGCCAGCCACGACCAAGGCGGTACGCAGTATTTT. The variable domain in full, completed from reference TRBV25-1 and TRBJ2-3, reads EADIYQTPRYLVIGTGKKITLECSQTMGHDKMYWYQQDPGMELHLIHYSYGVNSTEKGDLSSESTVSRIRTEHFPLTLESARPSHTSQYLCASHDQGGTQYFGPGTRLTVL.

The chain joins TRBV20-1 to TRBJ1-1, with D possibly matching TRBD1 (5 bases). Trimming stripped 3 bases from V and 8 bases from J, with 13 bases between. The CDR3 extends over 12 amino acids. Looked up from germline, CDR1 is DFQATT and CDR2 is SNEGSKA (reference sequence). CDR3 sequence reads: CSARAREEEAFF. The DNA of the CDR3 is TGCAGTGCTAGGGCCAGGGAGGAGGAAGCTTTCTTT.

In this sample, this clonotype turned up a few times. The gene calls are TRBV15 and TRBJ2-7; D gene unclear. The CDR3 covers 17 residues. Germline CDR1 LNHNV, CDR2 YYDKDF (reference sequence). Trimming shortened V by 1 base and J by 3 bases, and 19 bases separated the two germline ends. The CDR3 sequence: CATSRGRVAAVGYEQYF. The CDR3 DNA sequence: TGTGCCACCAGCAGAGGAAGGGTCGCAGCCGTTGGCTACGAGCAGTACTTC.